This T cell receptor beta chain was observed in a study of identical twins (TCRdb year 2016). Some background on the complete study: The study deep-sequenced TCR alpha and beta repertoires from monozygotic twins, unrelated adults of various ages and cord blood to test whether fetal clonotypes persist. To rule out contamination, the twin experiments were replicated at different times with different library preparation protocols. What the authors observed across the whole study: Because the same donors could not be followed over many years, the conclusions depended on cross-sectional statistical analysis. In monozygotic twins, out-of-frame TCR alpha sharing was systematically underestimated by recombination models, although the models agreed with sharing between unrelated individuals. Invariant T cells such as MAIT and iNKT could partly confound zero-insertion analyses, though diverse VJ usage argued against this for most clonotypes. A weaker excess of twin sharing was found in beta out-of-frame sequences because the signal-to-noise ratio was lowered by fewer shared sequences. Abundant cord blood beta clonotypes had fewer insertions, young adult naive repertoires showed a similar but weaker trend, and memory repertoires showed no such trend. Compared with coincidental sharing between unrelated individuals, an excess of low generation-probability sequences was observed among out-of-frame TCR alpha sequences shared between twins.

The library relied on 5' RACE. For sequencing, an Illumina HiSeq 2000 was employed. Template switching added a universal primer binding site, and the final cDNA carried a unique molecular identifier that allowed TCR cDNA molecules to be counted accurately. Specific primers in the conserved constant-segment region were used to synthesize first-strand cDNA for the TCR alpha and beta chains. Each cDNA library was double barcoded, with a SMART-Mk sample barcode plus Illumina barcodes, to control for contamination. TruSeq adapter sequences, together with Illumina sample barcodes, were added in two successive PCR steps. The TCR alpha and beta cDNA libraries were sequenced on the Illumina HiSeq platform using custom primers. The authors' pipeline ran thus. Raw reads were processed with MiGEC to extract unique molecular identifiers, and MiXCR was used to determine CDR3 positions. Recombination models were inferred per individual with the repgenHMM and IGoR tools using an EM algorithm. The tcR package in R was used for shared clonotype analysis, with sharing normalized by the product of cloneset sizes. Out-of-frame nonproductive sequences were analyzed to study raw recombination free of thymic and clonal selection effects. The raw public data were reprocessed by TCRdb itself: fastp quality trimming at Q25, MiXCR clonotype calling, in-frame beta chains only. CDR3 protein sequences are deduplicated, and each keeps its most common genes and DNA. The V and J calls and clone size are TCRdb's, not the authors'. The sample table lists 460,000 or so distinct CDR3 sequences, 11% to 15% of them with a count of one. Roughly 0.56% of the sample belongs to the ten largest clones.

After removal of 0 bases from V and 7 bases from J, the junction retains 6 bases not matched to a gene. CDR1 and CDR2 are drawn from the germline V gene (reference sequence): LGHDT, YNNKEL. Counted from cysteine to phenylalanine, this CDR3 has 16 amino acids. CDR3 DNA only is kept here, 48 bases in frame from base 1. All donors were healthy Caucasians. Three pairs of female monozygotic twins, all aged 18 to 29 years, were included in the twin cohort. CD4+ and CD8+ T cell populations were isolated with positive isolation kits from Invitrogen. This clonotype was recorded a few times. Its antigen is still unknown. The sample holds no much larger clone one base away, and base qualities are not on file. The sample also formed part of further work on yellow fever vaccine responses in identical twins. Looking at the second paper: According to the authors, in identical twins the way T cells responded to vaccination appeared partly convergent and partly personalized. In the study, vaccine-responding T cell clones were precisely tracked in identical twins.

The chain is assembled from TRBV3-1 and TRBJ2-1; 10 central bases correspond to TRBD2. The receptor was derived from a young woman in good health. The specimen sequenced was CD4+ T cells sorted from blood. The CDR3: CASSQDFSGGGNEQFF. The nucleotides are TGTGCCAGCAGCCAAGATTTCAGCGGGGGGGGGAATGAGCAGTTCTTC.